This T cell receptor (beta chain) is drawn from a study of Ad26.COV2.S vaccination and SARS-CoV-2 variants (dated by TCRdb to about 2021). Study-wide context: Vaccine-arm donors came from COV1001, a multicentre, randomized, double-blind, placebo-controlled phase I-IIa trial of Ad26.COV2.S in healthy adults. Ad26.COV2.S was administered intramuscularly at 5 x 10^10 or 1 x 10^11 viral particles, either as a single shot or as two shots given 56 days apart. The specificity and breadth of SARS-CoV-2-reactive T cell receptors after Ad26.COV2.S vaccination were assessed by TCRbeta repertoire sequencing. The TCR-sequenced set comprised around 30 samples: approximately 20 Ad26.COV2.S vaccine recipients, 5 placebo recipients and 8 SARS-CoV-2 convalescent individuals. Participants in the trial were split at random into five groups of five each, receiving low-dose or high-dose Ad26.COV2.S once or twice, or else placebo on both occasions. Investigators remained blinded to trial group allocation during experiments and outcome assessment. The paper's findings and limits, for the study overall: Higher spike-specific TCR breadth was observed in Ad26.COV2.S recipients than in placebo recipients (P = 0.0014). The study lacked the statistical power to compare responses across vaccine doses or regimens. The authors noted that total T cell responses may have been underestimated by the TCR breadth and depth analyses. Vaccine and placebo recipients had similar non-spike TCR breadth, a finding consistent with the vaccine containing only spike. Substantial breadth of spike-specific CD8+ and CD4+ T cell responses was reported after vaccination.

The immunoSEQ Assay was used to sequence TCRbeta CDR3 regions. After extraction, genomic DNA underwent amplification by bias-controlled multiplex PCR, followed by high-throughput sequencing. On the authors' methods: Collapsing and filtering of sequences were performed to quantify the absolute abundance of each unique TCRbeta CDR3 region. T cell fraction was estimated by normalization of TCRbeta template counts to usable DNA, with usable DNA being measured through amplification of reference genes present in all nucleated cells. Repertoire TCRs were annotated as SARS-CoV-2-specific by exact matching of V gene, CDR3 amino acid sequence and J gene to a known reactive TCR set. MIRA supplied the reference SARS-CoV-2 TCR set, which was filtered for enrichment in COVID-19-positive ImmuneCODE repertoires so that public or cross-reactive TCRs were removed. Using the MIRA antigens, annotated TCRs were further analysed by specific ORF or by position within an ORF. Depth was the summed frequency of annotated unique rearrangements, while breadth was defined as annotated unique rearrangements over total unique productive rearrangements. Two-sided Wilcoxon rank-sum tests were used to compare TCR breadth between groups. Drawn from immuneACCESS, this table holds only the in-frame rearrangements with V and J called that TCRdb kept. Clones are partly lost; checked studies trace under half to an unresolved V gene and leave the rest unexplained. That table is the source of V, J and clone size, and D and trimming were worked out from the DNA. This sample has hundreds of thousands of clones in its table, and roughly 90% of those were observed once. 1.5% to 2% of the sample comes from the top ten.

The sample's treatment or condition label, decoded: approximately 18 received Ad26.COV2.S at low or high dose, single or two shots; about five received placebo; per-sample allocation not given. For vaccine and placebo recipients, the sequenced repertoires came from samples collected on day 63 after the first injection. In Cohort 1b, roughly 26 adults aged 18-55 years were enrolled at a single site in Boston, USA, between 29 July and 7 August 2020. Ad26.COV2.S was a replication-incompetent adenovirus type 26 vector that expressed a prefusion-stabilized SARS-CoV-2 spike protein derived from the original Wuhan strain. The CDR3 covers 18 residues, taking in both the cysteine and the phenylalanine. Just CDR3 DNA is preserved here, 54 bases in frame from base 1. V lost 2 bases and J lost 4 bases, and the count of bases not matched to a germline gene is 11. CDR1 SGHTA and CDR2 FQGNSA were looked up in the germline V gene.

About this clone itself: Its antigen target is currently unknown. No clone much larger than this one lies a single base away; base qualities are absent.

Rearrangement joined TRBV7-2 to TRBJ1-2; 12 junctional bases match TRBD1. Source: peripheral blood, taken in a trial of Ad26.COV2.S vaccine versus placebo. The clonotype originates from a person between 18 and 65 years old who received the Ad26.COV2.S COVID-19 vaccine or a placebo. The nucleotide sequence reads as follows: TGTGCCAGCAGCTTAAGTTCGGGACAGGGGGCCTATGTCTATGGCTACACCTTC. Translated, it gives CASSLSSGQGAYVYGYTF.